Below, 31 T cell receptor beta chains from the same sample are listed, as sequenced in a study of type 1 and type 2 diabetes patients. The PCR template was genomic DNA. Amplification of the beta chain CDR3 used 30 forward and 13 reverse multiplex primers. TCRdb itself ran the multiplex PCR reads through MiXCR, one entry per CDR3 protein. The data hold some 250,000 distinct CDR3 sequences, with approximately 50% observed a single time. The sequencing input was peripheral blood mononuclear cells (PBMCs). These receptors were collected from a man between 18 and 29 years old with type 2 diabetes.

This clonotype was counted a few times. This chain joins TRBV29-1 and TRBJ2-1; tentatively, D is TRBD1 (5 bases). This CDR3 region has 11 residues. V shed 1 base and J shed 8 bases, with 6 bases lying between them. Germline CDR1 and CDR2: SQVTM and ANQGSEA. CDR3 protein: CSVEGTYEQFF. Here the CDR3 DNA reads TGCAGCGTTGAAGGGACATATGAGCAGTTCTTC.

In this sample, this clonotype turned up a few times. The V gene is TRBV6-6, the J gene TRBJ2-7; D could derive from TRBD1 or TRBD2 (5 bases each). Per the germline V gene, CDR1 is MNHNY and CDR2 is SVGAGI (reference sequence). V was cut by 4 bases and J by 3 bases, with 10 bases left in between. This CDR3 is built from 13 residues. The DNA of the CDR3 is TGTGCCAGCAGTTCAGGGACGATCTACGAGCAGTACTTC. Translated, it gives CASSSGTIYEQYF.

This clonotype turned up a few times. This chain uses TRBV20-1 with TRBJ2-7; TRBD1 is a possible D gene (6 bases). The CDR3 has 13 amino acids. Trimming cost V 6 bases and J 1 base, with 13 bases left between them. Per germline, CDR1 DFQATT and CDR2 SNEGSKA (reference sequence). CDR3 region: CSAIQGGSYEQYF. The CDR3, as DNA: TGCAGTGCAATACAGGGTGGGTCCTACGAGCAGTACTTC.

This sequence joins TRBV3-1 and TRBJ2-1, with unresolved D. The germline V and J ends were trimmed by 0 bases and 7 bases, with 10 bases remaining between them. There are 14 residues in the CDR3. Germline V gene sequence: CDR1 LGHDT, CDR2 YNNKEL (reference sequence). CDR3 DNA sequence: TGTGCCAGCAGCCAAGATCTCGCAGAGAATGAGCAGTTCTTC. As protein: CASSQDLAENEQFF.

This chain links TRBV30 with TRBJ2-7; weak D call: TRBD2 (5 bases). Trimming pared 3 bases from V and 0 bases from J, leaving 12 bases between. The CDR3 sequence is 14 residues long. Germline V gene lookup returns CDR1 GTSNPN and CDR2 SVGIG (reference sequence). The CDR3 sequence: CAWSLAGSSYEQYF. CDR3 bases: TGTGCCTGGAGCCTGGCGGGCAGCTCCTACGAGCAGTACTTC.

The CDR3 sequence is CASSDGLADTQYF. The DNA of the CDR3 is TGTGCCAGCAGCGACGGACTTGCAGATACGCAGTATTTT. The genes are TRBV9 and TRBJ2-3; tentatively, D is TRBD2 (5 bases). V was pared by 3 bases and J by 4 bases, with 9 bases between. This CDR3 spans 13 amino acids. Germline CDR1 reads SGDLS; CDR2 reads YYNGEE.

This clonotype has a handful of counts. The rearrangement uses TRBV15 and TRBJ2-3; D remains unclear. With 1 base removed from V and 2 bases from J, the gap between germline ends came to 10 bases. The germline CDR1 and CDR2 sequences are LNHNV and YYDKDF (reference sequence). The CDR3 length is 15 residues. In nucleotides, the CDR3 is TGTGCCACCAGCAGAGGGCTTGGCATCACAGATACGCAGTATTTT. Its protein product is CATSRGLGITDTQYF.

V and J are TRBV27 and TRBJ2-1, with 8 bases aligning to TRBD1. Germline V CDR1 and CDR2: MNHEY, SMNVEV (reference sequence). The J segment lost 10 bases and the V segment lost 4 bases, leaving 15 bases of the junction unmatched. This CDR3 is built from 16 residues. CDR3 amino acids: CASSSYDGQGRYEQFF. For the CDR3, the DNA is TGTGCCAGCAGTTCTTACGATGGACAGGGTAGATACGAGCAGTTCTTC.

This rearrangement joins TRBV11-2 to TRBJ2-1, with TRBD1 matching over 10 bases. Germline V CDR1 and CDR2: SGHAT, FQNNGV. Unmatched junction bases numbered 6, after V lost 5 bases and J lost 8 bases. The CDR3 loop spans 14 amino acids. CDR3 bases: TGTGCCAGCAGCCAAGGACAGGGGGTTTATGAGCAGTTCTTC. This translates into CASSQGQGVYEQFF.

This clonotype was recorded a few times. The chain joins TRBV15 to TRBJ2-1; D call uncertain. This CDR3 is 15 amino acids long. Germline CDR1 reads LNHNV; CDR2 reads YYDKDF (reference sequence). V was cut by 1 base and J by 3 bases, with 10 bases left in between. Here the CDR3 DNA reads TGTGCCACCAGCAGAGGCCCAGGCCTCTACAATGAGCAGTTCTTC. It specifies CATSRGPGLYNEQFF.

This sequence joins TRBV6-5 and TRBJ1-5; D is unresolved. V was cut by 8 bases and J by 0 bases, with 11 bases left in between. The CDR3 contains 14 residues. Germline V gives CDR1 MNHEY, CDR2 SVGAGI. This CDR3 reads CASRQKYSNQPQHF. In nucleotides, the CDR3 is TGTGCCAGCCGACAAAAATATAGCAATCAGCCCCAGCATTTT.

This chain joins TRBV6-5 and TRBJ1-1; D unresolved. Trimming left V 0 bases short and J 0 bases short, with 11 bases between. The CDR3 is 16 amino acids. From germline, CDR1 is MNHEY and CDR2 SVGAGI. The DNA of the CDR3 is TGTGCCAGCAGTTACTCATACTTCTCCATGAACACTGAAGCTTTCTTT. Its protein product is CASSYSYFSMNTEAFF.

This clonotype is a singleton in its sample. This may be a read error: a much more frequent sequence differs by one nucleotide. This sequence joins TRBV10-1 and TRBJ2-7; no reliable D call. Trimming shortened V by 4 bases and J by 6 bases, and 13 bases separated the two germline ends. The length of the CDR3 is 13 residues. Germline-derived CDR1 and CDR2 are WNHNN and SYGVQD (reference sequence). The CDR3 region is CASSGRVDAEQYF. CDR3 bases: TGCGCCAGCAGTGGTAGGGTTGACGCCGAGCAGTACTTC.

This clonotype was seen repeatedly, ten times or more. The chain couples TRBV7-2 to TRBJ2-7, with D possibly matching TRBD2 (5 bases). V dropped 3 bases and J dropped 6 bases, with 9 bases sitting between them. The V gene's germline CDR1 is SGHTA and CDR2 FQGNSA. The length of the CDR3 is 12 residues. For the CDR3, the DNA is TGTGCCAGCAGCTTTGAGGGTGGCGAGCAGTACTTC. This codes for CASSFEGGEQYF.

CDR3 sequence reads: CASSAYTDTQYF. The CDR3 DNA reads as TGTGCCAGCAGCGCCTACACAGATACGCAGTATTTT. This chain links TRBV7-2 with TRBJ2-3; unclear D gene. This CDR3 region has 12 residues. Germline CDR1 SGHTA, CDR2 FQGNSA. The V end was cut by 5 bases, the J end by 2 bases, with 5 bases between.

CDR3 in amino acids: CAWGRSQGAYEQYF. CDR3 DNA: TGTGCCTGGGGAAGGAGTCAGGGGGCGTACGAGCAGTACTTC. The V and J genes are TRBV30 and TRBJ2-7, with 8 nucleotides matching TRBD1. The germline V gene has CDR1 GTSNPN and CDR2 SVGIG (reference sequence). V gave up 5 bases and J gave up 4 bases; unmatched junction bases: 10. There are 14 residues in the CDR3.

The rearrangement joins TRBV20-1 to TRBJ2-7, with TRBD1 identical over 12 bases. CDR1 is DFQATT, CDR2 SNEGSKA, per germline (reference sequence). The CDR3 has 15 residues. J was trimmed by 0 bases and V by 5 bases; bases with no gene match: 5. The CDR3 protein is CSAGGTGGFSYEQYF. In DNA form, the CDR3 reads TGCAGTGCTGGGGGGACAGGGGGCTTCTCCTACGAGCAGTACTTC.

This clonotype was seen ten or more times. The genes are TRBV7-2 and TRBJ1-2; a weak D match, TRBD1 (5 bases). The CDR3 consists of 11 residues. V dropped 6 bases and J dropped 5 bases, with 7 bases sitting between them. CDR1 SGHTA and CDR2 FQGNSA come from the germline V gene. The CDR3 loop is CASSPGYGYTF. The CDR3 nucleotides read TGTGCCAGCAGTCCAGGGTATGGCTACACCTTC.

The genes are TRBV4-1 and TRBJ1-2; the D gene is possibly TRBD1 (6 bases). This CDR3 has 15 residues. V was clipped by 1 base and J by 3 bases, with 12 bases between them. Per germline, CDR1 MGHRA and CDR2 YSYEKL. DNA for the CDR3: TGCGCCAGCAGCCAAGTTAGTAGGGGGGACTATGGCTACACCTTC. Its protein is CASSQVSRGDYGYTF.

This rearrangement joins TRBV7-2 to TRBJ2-1; D possibly corresponds to TRBD1 (6 bases). Trimming shortened V by 5 bases and J by 3 bases, and 14 bases separated the two germline ends. The CDR3 totals 15 residues. The germline V gene has CDR1 SGHTA and CDR2 FQGNSA. The CDR3 spells CASSSTGSFYNEQFF. CDR3 DNA: TGTGCCAGCAGCAGTACAGGGAGCTTCTACAATGAGCAGTTCTTC.

The CDR3 DNA is TGCGCCAGCAGCCACGGGACAGGTGCTGATTCACCCCTCCACTTT. This gives the protein CASSHGTGADSPLHF. V usage is TRBV4-1 and J usage is TRBJ1-6, with TRBD1 matching over 8 bases. The CDR3 has 15 amino acids. Germline loops: CDR1 MGHRA, CDR2 YSYEKL. The junction had 6 bases not matched to a gene; V was cut back by 3 bases and J by 8 bases.

This sequence joins TRBV28 and TRBJ1-2, with 8 bases fitting TRBD1. The CDR3 is 13 residues long. CDR1 and CDR2 (germline): MDHEN, SYDVKM. With V trimmed by 6 bases and J by 8 bases, 8 bases remained unmatched. Here the CDR3 reads CASRVGQGRGYTF. The CDR3 DNA reads TGTGCCAGCAGGGTTGGACAGGGTCGGGGCTACACCTTC.

The chain carries TRBV12-3 or TRBV12-4 and TRBJ1-2, with D possibly TRBD1 on 5 matching bases. The CDR3 runs 14 residues. Between the trimmed V and J ends, which lost 8 bases and 6 bases, there was a span of 19 bases. The CDR3 loop reads CASRRAGFVNGYTF. In DNA form, the CDR3 reads TGTGCCAGCCGTCGGGCAGGGTTTGTCAATGGCTACACCTTC.

This chain links TRBV27 with TRBJ1-6, with D uncertain. The CDR3 runs 15 residues. With 4 bases removed from V and 9 bases from J, the gap between germline ends came to 16 bases. Germline CDR1 MNHEY, CDR2 SMNVEV (reference sequence). The CDR3 bases are TGTGCCAGCAGTTACTCGAATGCAGCCGGTTCACCCCTCCACTTT. Encoded protein: CASSYSNAAGSPLHF.

This chain links TRBV19 with TRBJ2-5; 7 nucleotides match TRBD1. Per germline, CDR1 LNHDA and CDR2 SQIVND (reference sequence). The V segment lost 4 bases and the J segment 4 bases; nucleotides outside the gene matches: 3. The CDR3 extends over 13 amino acids. CDR3 DNA: TGTGCCAGTAGTAACTCAGGGGGAGAGACCCAGTACTTC. It codes for CASSNSGGETQYF. Together with reference TRBV19 and TRBJ2-5, the CDR3 gives the full variable domain: DGGITQSPKYLFRKEGQNVTLSCEQNLNHDAMYWYRQDPGQGLRLIYYSQIVNDFQKGDIAEGYSVSREKKESFPLTVTSAQKNPTAFYLCASSNSGGETQYFGPGTRLLVL.

The genes are TRBV20-1 and TRBJ2-5; TRBD1 matches at 9 bases. The length of the CDR3 is 14 residues. Losses at the gene ends were 0 bases for V and 5 bases for J; bases not matched to a gene: 4. Germline CDR1 is DFQATT and CDR2 is SNEGSKA (reference sequence). CDR3 sequence: CSAREDRGWETQYF. The DNA for the CDR3 is TGCAGTGCTAGAGAAGACAGGGGGTGGGAGACCCAGTACTTC.

The chain carries TRBV6-2 or TRBV6-3 and TRBJ1-2; D call uncertain. CDR1 and CDR2 (germline): MNHEY, SVGEGT. The CDR3 extends over 14 amino acids. V lost 6 bases to trimming and J lost 5 bases, with 16 bases between them. The CDR3 DNA follows: TGTGCCAGCAGAACGGCGCACCATCGATATGGCTACACCTTC. Its translation: CASRTAHHRYGYTF.

This clonotype turned up a few times. V usage is TRBV12-3 or TRBV12-4 and J usage is TRBJ1-1; D uncertain. The CDR3 length is 11 residues. V shed 6 bases and J shed 7 bases, with 9 bases lying between them. As DNA, the CDR3 is TGTGCCAGCAGCCCCCTCCTTGAAGCTTTCTTT. It yields the protein CASSPLLEAFF.

The genes are TRBV11-2 and TRBJ2-1; 8 positions agree with TRBD2. The CDR3 loop spans 13 amino acids. The J segment lost 9 bases and the V segment lost 5 bases, leaving 6 bases of the junction unmatched. Per the germline V gene, CDR1 is SGHAT and CDR2 is FQNNGV. CDR3 residues: CASSPGLAGEQFF. In DNA, the CDR3 is TGTGCCAGCAGCCCTGGACTAGCCGGTGAGCAGTTCTTC.

The count of this clonotype is one. The CDR3 DNA is TGTGCCAGCAGCTTAGAAGGAAGGGGCGCGTCCACTGAAGCTTTCTTT. The encoded protein is CASSLEGRGASTEAFF. The chain has TRBV7-6 and TRBJ1-1, with D maybe TRBD1 (5 bases). Trimming took 1 base from V and 4 from J, leaving 16 bases between them. CDR1 and CDR2 from the germline V gene are SGHVS and FNYEAQ. The CDR3 totals 16 residues.

The chain uses TRBV7-6 and TRBJ2-2, with 8 positions matching TRBD2. CDR1 is SGHVS and CDR2 is FNYEAQ in the germline V gene. This CDR3 has 16 amino acids. V was clipped by 5 bases and J by 6 bases; unmatched bases: 11. The CDR3 reads CASSPSGGGLSGELFF. The DNA for the CDR3 is TGTGCCAGCAGCCCCAGTGGCGGGGGGTTATCCGGGGAGCTGTTTTTT.